The clone carrying this TCR beta chain showed up just once. This entry belongs to a study of glioma-infiltrating T cells. Using RNA template, CDR3s of TCR alpha and beta were amplified with iRepertoire arm-PCR. TCRdb re-called the multiplex PCR reads through MiXCR, storing one row per CDR3 protein. The sample includes a few hundred thousand distinct CDR3 sequences, 41% of them seen just once. Sequencing was done on a sample of glioma tissue, nonneoplastic brain tissue, or PBMCs (not recorded which). This TCR was sampled from a human donor with low-grade glioma or glioblastoma, undergoing nonglioma brain surgery, or in good health (not recorded which).

This CDR3 is CSALSGTYRNEQFF. In DNA form, the CDR3 reads TGCAGTGCTCTTTCCGGGACTTATCGAAATGAGCAGTTCTTC. V usage is TRBV20-1 and J usage is TRBJ2-1; TRBD2 is a possible D gene (6 bases). This CDR3 is 14 amino acids long. V was shortened by 5 bases and J by 7 bases, with 18 bases between the two germline ends. Germline CDR1 DFQATT, CDR2 SNEGSKA (reference sequence).